This T cell receptor (beta chain) was sequenced in a study of T cells in localized non-small cell lung cancer. A single count supports this clone. Its target is unknown. Overall study results and limits: It remains possible that heterogeneity exists, since only one tumor region was sequenced. Higher adjacent-lung clonality was associated with shorter survival.

Trimming at V came to 4 bases and at J to 12 bases, leaving 9 bases not matched to a gene. There are 12 residues in the CDR3. The germline V gene has CDR1 SGHRS and CDR2 YFSETQ. TCRdb keeps only in-frame clones here, not all; method: immunoSEQ multiplex PCR. Found here are around 43,000 clones, more than 85% of them singletons; the top ten hold 3% to 4.5%. The source of this sequence is a man aged 18 to 50 with stage I lung adenocarcinoma. V and J are TRBV5-1 and TRBJ2-5; the match to TRBD1 covers 7 bases. The input for sequencing was peripheral blood, taken before any cancer treatment. CDR3 coding DNA: TGCGCCAGCAGCATTGGTCCGGACAGGAAGTACTTC. Its protein product is CASSIGPDRKYF. The full variable domain, completed using reference TRBV5-1 and TRBJ2-5, is KAGVTQTPRYLIKTRGQQVTLSCSPISGHRSVSWYQQTPGQGLQFLFEYFSETQRNKGNFPGRFSGRQFSNSRSEMNVSTLELGDSALYLCASSIGPDRKYFGPGTRLLVL.